The clone carrying this T cell receptor (beta chain) has ten or more counts. Its target is not known. This record comes from a study of T cells in Graves' hyperthyroidism and ophthalmopathy. Study results and caveats: Prediction of ophthalmopathy progression came a median roughly 6.4 months pre-onset. From stable hyperthyroidism, ophthalmopathy was set apart by a 13 V-J model.

V lost 3 bases and J 5 bases, leaving 16 bases between the germline ends. From germline, CDR1 is DFQATT and CDR2 SNEGSKA (reference sequence). The CDR3 runs 14 residues. Extraction of PBMCs used roughly 10 ml of fresh peripheral blood. Researchers amplified the TCR beta CDR3 regions from RNA transcripts. During a first-round RT-PCR of the TCR CDR3, the HTBI primer set was used. One entry per CDR3 protein, called by TCRdb with MiXCR from the multiplex PCR reads. The sample has some 250,000 distinct CDR3 sequences; 13% to 15% are singletons. The chain uses TRBV20-1 and TRBJ1-1; D possibly corresponds to TRBD1 (6 bases). Sequencing input: blood. This clonotype was obtained from a woman in her 40s with Graves' hyperthyroidism that later progressed to Graves' ophthalmopathy. In DNA form, the CDR3 reads TGCAGTGCTAGTACAGGGCGAGGTCGAACTGAAGCTTTCTTT. Translation gives CSASTGRGRTEAFF.